This T cell receptor beta chain was sequenced during a study of T-cell reconstitution after alpha-beta-depleted transplantation in children. Study-level results: T cells produced anew were the main source of T-cell counts and diversity one year after transplant. About two months after transplant, alpha-beta T cells reportedly came from several hundred expanded graft clones. Surviving recipient T cells and thymic progenitors produced the high day-60 TCRbeta diversity seen in some patients.

Preparing the TCRbeta library involved the use of unique molecular identifiers. TCRdb analysed the PCR reads with MiXCR anew, one entry per CDR3 protein. The profile shows fewer than 550,000 distinct CDR3 sequences, about 16% of them singletons. The CDR3 totals 15 residues. The J segment lost 3 bases and the V segment lost 0 bases, leaving 2 bases of the junction unmatched. Germline CDR1 SGDLS, CDR2 YYNGEE. Comment on this clonotype: The antigen is undetermined.

The chain couples TRBV9 to TRBJ2-3, with 9 bases identical to TRBD2. The clonotype originates from a boy younger than two who had a stem cell transplant for Wiskott-Aldrich syndrome, so the T cells may come from the graft donor. Sequences were derived from PBMCs, mostly from graft donor cells, sampled 360 days after TCRalphabeta/CD19-depleted stem cell transplant. The CDR3 DNA follows: TGTGCCAGCAGCGTAGCAAGCGGGGGGACAGATACGCAGTATTTT. It translates to CASSVASGGTDTQYF.